This TCR beta chain was identified during a study of T cells after yellow fever vaccination. The germline V gene has CDR1 ENHRY and CDR2 SYGVKD. Trimming took 10 bases from V and 8 from J, leaving 17 bases between them. The CDR3 is made up of 12 amino acids. Study observations and caveats: In FACS-sorted repertoires, abundant clonotypes from the bulk population could appear as contaminants. The secondary response was weaker but peaked faster, day 5 versus 15.

TCRdb passed the 5' RACE reads through MiXCR, listing each CDR3 protein once. This table has about 300,000 distinct CDR3 sequences, around 6.8% appearing once. This clonotype was seen more than once but under ten times. No antigen is known for it. Sequenced here: PBMCs, sampled 35 to 50 days after the first yellow fever vaccination. This TCR came from a man aged 18 to 35 who received the YFV17D yellow fever vaccine. The chain carries TRBV10-3 and TRBJ1-1; TRBD1 is a possible D gene (5 bases). The CDR3 here is CATSGGEWEAFF. The CDR3 nucleotides are TGTGCCACCTCGGGGGGGGAATGGGAAGCTTTCTTT.